These 8 T cell receptor beta chains share one sample of origin, sequenced in a study of high-grade serous ovarian cancer treatment subgroups. Tumor samples were obtained before definitive surgery or chemotherapy. Produced via immunoSEQ multiplex PCR; TCRdb's table is partial and in-frame only. Of about 1,900 clones in the sample, approximately 78% were seen once. The specimen was tumor tissue. These receptor sequences come from a human donor with high-grade serous ovarian cancer.

This chain uses TRBV9 with TRBJ2-1, with TRBD2 identical over 13 bases. Trimming cost V 3 bases and J 6 bases; bases outside gene matches: 6. CDR1 is SGDLS, CDR2 YYNGEE, per germline. The CDR3 is 16 amino acids. The chain's CDR3 is CASSARTSGRANEQFF. The CDR3 bases are TGTGCCAGCAGCGCTCGTACTAGCGGGAGGGCCAATGAGCAGTTCTTC.

The chain couples TRBV6-4 to TRBJ2-6; D is ambiguous. With 3 bases removed from V and 0 bases from J, the gap between germline ends came to 9 bases. Germline CDR1 and CDR2: MRHNA and SNTAGT. There are 16 residues in the CDR3. The CDR3 loop reads CASSEKDSSGANVLTF. Written as DNA, the CDR3 is TGTGCCAGCAGTGAAAAGGATTCCTCTGGGGCCAACGTCCTGACTTTC.

The V and J genes are TRBV6-4 and TRBJ2-2; 9 bases map to TRBD2. V was clipped by 3 bases and J by 6 bases; unmatched bases: 11. This CDR3 contains 17 residues. Germline V CDR1 and CDR2: MRHNA, SNTAGT. The CDR3 region is CASSEAAGGHQAGELFF. The CDR3 nucleotides are TGTGCCAGCAGTGAGGCCGCGGGGGGGCACCAGGCCGGGGAGCTGTTTTTT.

This sequence joins TRBV19 and TRBJ2-3, with D possibly being TRBD2 (7 bases). Trimming took off 5 bases at V and 3 bases at J, with 18 bases between the two ends. CDR3 length: 16 residues. Per the germline V gene, CDR1 is LNHDA and CDR2 is SQIVND (reference sequence). The CDR3 reads CASSFGGRGNTDTQYF. The CDR3 region has the DNA TGTGCCAGTAGTTTCGGGGGGAGGGGGAATACAGATACGCAGTATTTT. The whole variable domain, filled in from reference TRBV19 and TRBJ2-3, reads DGGITQSPKYLFRKEGQNVTLSCEQNLNHDAMYWYRQDPGQGLRLIYYSQIVNDFQKGDIAEGYSVSREKKESFPLTVTSAQKNPTAFYLCASSFGGRGNTDTQYFGPGTRLTVL.

The CDR3 region has the DNA TGCGCCAGCAGCCAAGAACCGGTAGCTGGGGCCAACGTCCTGACTTTC. Amino acid sequence: CASSQEPVAGANVLTF. This chain joins TRBV4-3 and TRBJ2-6, with D unclear. There are 16 residues in the CDR3. From germline, CDR1 is LGHNA and CDR2 YSLEER. V was trimmed by 0 bases and J by 2 bases, leaving 8 bases between them.

The J gene is TRBJ2-7, the V gene TRBV21-1. TRBV21-1 is flagged as a pseudogene. This CDR3 region has 11 residues. The CDR3 DNA reads as TGTGCCTGGGGACGGTTATCAGAGCAGTACTTC. Translating it yields CAWGRLSEQYF.

The chain is built from TRBV11-3 and TRBJ2-2; 7 positions agree with TRBD1. V was clipped by 5 bases and J by 6 bases; unmatched bases: 6. This CDR3 contains 14 residues. The germline V gene encodes CDR1 SGHNT and CDR2 YENEEA. The CDR3 reads CASSAFQGAGELFF. The CDR3 nucleotides read TGTGCCAGCAGCGCTTTCCAGGGGGCCGGGGAGCTGTTTTTT. Variable domain in full (rest from reference TRBV11-3 and TRBJ2-2): EAGVVQSPRYKIIEKKQPVAFWCNPISGHNTLYWYLQNLGQGPELLIRYENEEAVDDSQLPKDRFSAERLKGVDSTLKIQPAELGDSAVYLCASSAFQGAGELFFGEGSRLTVL.

V and J are TRBV19 and TRBJ2-4; D may match TRBD1 or TRBD2 (5 bases each). Trimming took 1 base from V and 0 from J, leaving 13 bases between them. Germline CDR1 reads LNHDA; CDR2 reads SQIVND (reference sequence). CDR3 length equals 17 residues. The CDR3 DNA reads TGTGCCAGTAGTATAGTGTGGGACCCCACAGCCAAAAACATTCAGTACTTC. Residues: CASSIVWDPTAKNIQYF.